The text below deals with one TCR beta chain. Germline V gives CDR1 MDHEN, CDR2 SYDVKM. This CDR3 comprises 15 residues. V was shortened by 5 bases and J by 2 bases, with 13 bases between the two germline ends. The sample is drawn from a study of blood T cell repertoires in COVID-19. Across the study: From the United States, Italy and Spain came samples of acute and convalescent COVID-19. PBMCs, B-cell-depleted T cells, or T cells were the source of the cDNA or gDNA that made up the material.

In the study's own analysis: For nucleated cells, counts were estimated from reference gene primer amplification. Profiling relied on immunoSEQ multiplex PCR, and the TCRdb table lists in-frame clones only, not all of them. V and J calls plus clone size are reproduced from that table; the DNA served to infer D and trimming. The sample has 25,000 to 35,000 clones; about 70% are singletons. The sequenced material came from peripheral blood. The genes are TRBV28 and TRBJ1-3, with a weak D call TRBD1 (5 bases). This TCR derives from a human donor in a cohort sampled during active COVID-19. The DNA for the CDR3 is TGTGCCAGCAGTCCGCTATGGGGCGCTGGAAACACCATATATTTT. Its translation: CASSPLWGAGNTIYF. Complete variable domain (other parts from reference TRBV28 and TRBJ1-3): DVKVTQSSRYLVKRTGEKVFLECVQDMDHENMFWYRQDPGLGLRLIYFSYDVKMKEKGDIPEGYSVSREKKERFSLILESASTNQTSMYLCASSPLWGAGNTIYFGEGSWLTVV.